The rows below give T cell receptor beta chains drawn from one sample of a study of T-cell reconstitution after alpha-beta-depleted transplantation in children. TCRdb processed the PCR reads anew with MiXCR; each CDR3 protein has one entry. This table has about 600,000 distinct CDR3 sequences, 13% appearing once. The sequences come from PBMCs, mostly from graft donor cells, collected 360 days after TCRalphabeta/CD19-depleted stem cell transplant. The receptors were sampled from a male patient between 10 and 17 years old who had a stem cell transplant for acute myeloid leukemia, so the T cells may come from the graft donor. Both conserved end residues are part of each CDR3. D genes are given only for firm matches. The listing skips clone size in some rows; elsewhere it reads once, few, many or a size class.

v_gene,j_gene,d_gene,len,abundance,CDR3nt,CDR3aa
TRBV7-9,TRBJ2-5,TRBD2,14,few,TGTGCCAGCAGCTTCGGGACTAGCGGGGCAACAAAATACTTC,CASSFGTSGATKYF
TRBV24-1,TRBJ2-7,TRBD2,15,few,TGTGCCACCACCCCTACTAGCGGGGCCCTTGACGAGCAGTACTTC,CATTPTSGALDEQYF
TRBV4-2,TRBJ2-2,.,14,few,TGTGCCAGCAGCCTAGATAGGACGGTCGGGGAGCTGTTTTTT,CASSLDRTVGELFF
TRBV7-9,TRBJ1-2,TRBD1,12,few,TGTGCCAGCAGCTCCCAGGGGGCTGGCTACACCTTC,CASSSQGAGYTF
TRBV30,TRBJ2-6,.,16,.,TGTGCCTGGAGTGTTGGCAGATCCTCTGGGGCCAACGTCCTGACTTTC,CAWSVGRSSGANVLTF
TRBV9,TRBJ2-2,TRBD2,14,many,TGTGCCAGCAGCGCTCCACTAGCGGCCGGGGAGCTGTTTTTT,CASSAPLAAGELFF
TRBV29-1,TRBJ2-3,TRBD1,13,.,TGCAGCTCCGATAAGACAGGGGTGGATACGCAGTATTTT,CSSDKTGVDTQYF
TRBV28,TRBJ2-5,TRBD1,14,many,TGTGCCAGCAGCCGGACAGGGGGTGGGGAGACCCAGTACTTC,CASSRTGGGETQYF
TRBV10-3,TRBJ2-1,TRBD2,16,.,TGTGCCATCAGTGAGTCGCTGCTAGCTGGGGGGGTTGAGCAGTTCTTC,CAISESLLAGGVEQFF
TRBV7-9,TRBJ2-7,.,14,few,TGTGCCAGCAGCTTCGTCAGGACGCCCTACGAGCAGTACTTC,CASSFVRTPYEQYF
TRBV4-2,TRBJ2-3,.,16,.,TGTGCCAGCAGCCACAACGGGCGTGTTAGCACAGATACGCAGTATTTT,CASSHNGRVSTDTQYF
TRBV13,TRBJ2-5,.,16,many,TGTGCCAGCAGCTTCCAGTCCTCTACAGATGAAGAGACCCAGTACTTC,CASSFQSSTDEETQYF
TRBV25-1,TRBJ2-5,.,12,few,TGTGCCAGCAGGGACTACAAAGAGACCCAGTACTTC,CASRDYKETQYF
TRBV6-4,TRBJ2-1,TRBD2,19,.,TGTGCCAGCAGTGACCTCGAGGTAGCGGGAGGGCCTAGCTACAATGAGCAGTTCTTC,CASSDLEVAGGPSYNEQFF
TRBV12-3/TRBV12-4,TRBJ1-2,.,14,many,TGTGCCAGCAGCATCGGACAGTTTACCTATGGCTACACCTTC,CASSIGQFTYGYTF
TRBV15,TRBJ2-7,.,16,.,TGTGCCACCAGCAGAGGCTCGGGACTGACCTCCTACGAGCAGTACTTC,CATSRGSGLTSYEQYF
TRBV4-2,TRBJ2-1,.,15,many,TGTGCCAGCAGCCTACGAGACCTAGGGGCCAATGAGCAGTTCTTC,CASSLRDLGANEQFF
TRBV27,TRBJ2-7,.,14,many,TGTGCCAGCAGTCCGCCTCGGACAGTTAGCGAGCAGTACTTC,CASSPPRTVSEQYF
TRBV7-2,TRBJ1-2,.,15,.,TGTGCCAGCAGCTTCCGGATGGAGTTTAGCTATGGCTACACCTTC,CASSFRMEFSYGYTF
TRBV6-2/TRBV6-3,TRBJ2-6,.,19,few,TGTGCCAGCAGAACGATTACGGGATTAATGATCTCTGGGGCCAACGTCCTGACTTTC,CASRTITGLMISGANVLTF
TRBV6-2/TRBV6-3,TRBJ2-7,.,14,many,TGTGCCAGCAGCGCCAAAGGAGGGTTCCACGAGCAGTACTTC,CASSAKGGFHEQYF
TRBV5-1,TRBJ2-3,TRBD1,13,.,TGCGCCAGCAGCTCAGACAGGGCGGGTACGCAGTATTTT,CASSSDRAGTQYF
TRBV11-2,TRBJ2-1,TRBD1,18,.,TGTGCCAGCAGCCCACCACAAACCGGGACAGGGCTTTTCAATGAGCAGTTCTTC,CASSPPQTGTGLFNEQFF
TRBV9,TRBJ2-7,.,13,.,TGTGCCAGCAGCGTAGCCCAGGACTACGAGCAGTACTTC,CASSVAQDYEQYF
TRBV29-1,TRBJ2-7,.,14,.,TGCAGCGTTGTTCAATTGGGCAATCCCTACGAGCAGTACTTC,CSVVQLGNPYEQYF
TRBV27,TRBJ2-1,TRBD1,18,few,TGTGCCAGTCGTGGACAGGGGGAGCGGGGCAGCTCCTACAATGAGCAGTTCTTC,CASRGQGERGSSYNEQFF
TRBV5-1,TRBJ2-5,TRBD1,17,.,TGCGCCAGCAGCTTGGTGTCCGCCAGGGGGAACGGAGAGACCCAGTACTTC,CASSLVSARGNGETQYF
TRBV29-1,TRBJ2-1,TRBD2,14,few,TGCAGCGTCCGGACTAGCGGGCCTTACAATGAGCAGTTCTTC,CSVRTSGPYNEQFF
TRBV20-1,TRBJ1-2,.,14,few,TGCAGTGCTAGAGTTAGTACAGGCAACTATGGCTACACCTTC,CSARVSTGNYGYTF
TRBV5-1,TRBJ1-3,.,15,many,TGCGCCAGCAGCTTAAGGGGGGACGGAGGAAACACCATATATTTT,CASSLRGDGGNTIYF
TRBV7-2,TRBJ2-1,.,13,few,TGTGCCAGCAGCTTATTGGCGGGGTATGAGCAGTTCTTC,CASSLLAGYEQFF
TRBV11-2,TRBJ2-2,TRBD2,16,.,TGTGCCAGTAATACTCCTAGCGGGAACCCTACCGGGGAGCTGTTTTTT,CASNTPSGNPTGELFF
TRBV5-1,TRBJ2-7,.,11,many,TGCGCCAGCAGCTCTTTGGGCGAGCAGTACTTC,CASSSLGEQYF
TRBV12-3/TRBV12-4,TRBJ2-1,.,12,many,TGTGCCAGCAGTCCCTTCCCCAATGAGCAGTTCTTC,CASSPFPNEQFF
TRBV15,TRBJ2-2,TRBD1,16,.,TGTGCCACCAGCAGAGGGGGACAGGGGTACACCGGGGAGCTGTTTTTT,CATSRGGQGYTGELFF
TRBV18,TRBJ2-7,TRBD2,16,.,TGTGCCAGCTCACCAACTAGCGGAGGAGGGTCCTACGAGCAGTACTTC,CASSPTSGGGSYEQYF